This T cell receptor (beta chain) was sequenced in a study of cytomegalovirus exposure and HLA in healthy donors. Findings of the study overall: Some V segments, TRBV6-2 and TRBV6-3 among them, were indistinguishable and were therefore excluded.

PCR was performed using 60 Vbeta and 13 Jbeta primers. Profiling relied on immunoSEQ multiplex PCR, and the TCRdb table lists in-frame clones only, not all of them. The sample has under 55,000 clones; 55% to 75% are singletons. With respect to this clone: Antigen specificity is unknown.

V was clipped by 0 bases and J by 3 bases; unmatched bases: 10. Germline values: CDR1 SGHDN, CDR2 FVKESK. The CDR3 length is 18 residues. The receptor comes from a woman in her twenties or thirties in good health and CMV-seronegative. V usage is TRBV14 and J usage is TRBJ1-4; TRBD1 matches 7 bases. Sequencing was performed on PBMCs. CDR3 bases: TGTGCCAGCAGCCAAGATGGGACAGCCTCCGCCGCTAATGAAAAACTGTTTTTT. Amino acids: CASSQDGTASAANEKLFF.